The next 5 T cell receptor beta chains were all read from a single sample in a study of T cell changes during pregnancy in multiple sclerosis. Sequencing was performed with immunoSEQ multiplex PCR; in TCRdb, only in-frame clones are kept and a portion is missing. The sample gives 75,000 to 100,000 clones, 90% of which show up once; 0.7% to 0.9% is in the top ten. Sequencing used peripheral blood, obtained in the second trimester of pregnancy. These receptors came from a female donor in good health, enrolled as a control in a pregnancy study.

The rearrangement links TRBV5-1 to TRBJ1-1; TRBD1 agrees at 7 bases. The CDR3 totals 15 residues. Germline lookup yields CDR1 SGHRS and CDR2 YFSETQ. Trimming removed 4 bases from V and 1 base from J; junction bases left unmatched: 7. CDR3: CASSLRTGANTEAFF. CDR3 bases: TGCGCCAGCAGCCTCAGGACAGGAGCGAACACTGAAGCTTTCTTT.

The chain's CDR3 is CASSLARTGSGTEAFF. DNA for the CDR3: TGCGCCAGCAGCTTGGCCCGGACAGGGTCGGGAACTGAAGCTTTCTTT. This chain joins TRBV5-1 and TRBJ1-1; TRBD1 aligns across 8 bases. Losses at the gene ends were 0 bases for V and 5 bases for J; bases not matched to a gene: 9. Germline V CDR1 and CDR2: SGHRS, YFSETQ. The length of the CDR3 is 16 residues. The variable domain in full, completed from reference TRBV5-1 and TRBJ1-1, reads KAGVTQTPRYLIKTRGQQVTLSCSPISGHRSVSWYQQTPGQGLQFLFEYFSETQRNKGNFPGRFSGRQFSNSRSEMNVSTLELGDSALYLCASSLARTGSGTEAFFGQGTRLTVV.

The chain combines TRBV7-6 with TRBJ2-7; D not certain. Trimming took off 5 bases at V and 6 bases at J, with 14 bases between the two ends. This CDR3 has 13 amino acids. The germline V gene has CDR1 SGHVS and CDR2 FNYEAQ. The DNA of the CDR3 is TGTGCCAGCAGCCCCCTATCCCCTCTCGAGCAGTACTTC. Its translation: CASSPLSPLEQYF.

This chain joins TRBV10-3 and TRBJ2-5; weak D call: TRBD2 (6 bases). Germline V CDR1 and CDR2: ENHRY, SYGVKD. V dropped 1 base and J dropped 4 bases, with 16 bases sitting between them. The CDR3 extends over 16 amino acids. CDR3 in DNA: TGTGCCATCAGTGAGTTAGACAGTGGGGGAGGAGAGACCCAGTACTTC. This encodes CAISELDSGGGETQYF.

The chain carries TRBV30 and TRBJ2-7; 9 bases map to TRBD2. J was trimmed by 3 bases and V by 3 bases; bases with no gene match: 6. Germline CDR1 GTSNPN, CDR2 SVGIG (reference sequence). The CDR3 length is 14 residues. The CDR3 is CAWRRGGRGYEQYF. For the CDR3, the DNA is TGTGCCTGGAGGCGTGGCGGGAGGGGCTACGAGCAGTACTTC.